This entry lists 23 T cell receptor beta chains sequenced from one sample in a study of shared clonotypes between healthy human individuals. TCRdb's table, derived via immunoSEQ multiplex PCR, lists solely in-frame clones and lacks some. The data contain more than 550,000 clones, 55% to 75% of them seen just once; the ten biggest clones take up roughly 1.8%. The source material was memory CD4+ T cells sorted from blood. This sample's subset: CD45RA-negative fraction. These receptors all come from a woman in her twenties or thirties in good health.

This chain connects TRBV9 to TRBJ1-1; maybe TRBD1 (6 bases). CDR1 and CDR2 from the germline V gene are SGDLS and YYNGEE. The CDR3 runs to 16 residues. Trimming removed 4 bases at V and 5 bases at J, with 21 bases between. DNA for the CDR3: TGTGCCAGCAGCCCCCCGCAACAGGGAATAAGGACTGAAGCTTTCTTT. Its protein is CASSPPQQGIRTEAFF.

This clone came up a few times. J is TRBJ1-5 and V is TRBV19; 9 nucleotides line up with TRBD1. After removal of 5 bases from V and 3 bases from J, the junction contained 8 bases not matched to a gene. The CDR3 has 16 amino acids. Germline V gene data show CDR1 as LNHDA and CDR2 as SQIVND (reference sequence). In DNA form, the CDR3 reads TGTGCCAGTAGTGACACCGGGACAGGGTCCAATCAGCCCCAGCATTTT. Encoded protein: CASSDTGTGSNQPQHF.

The chain uses TRBV7-2 and TRBJ2-7; TRBD1 aligns across 8 bases. Unmatched junction bases numbered 6, after V lost 5 bases and J lost 6 bases. Germline V gene lookup returns CDR1 SGHTA and CDR2 FQGNSA. The CDR3 contains 13 residues. The CDR3 DNA reads TGTGCCAGCAGCATCGGACAGGGTCTCGAGCAGTACTTC. This sequence encodes CASSIGQGLEQYF. The full variable domain, in which reference TRBV7-2 and TRBJ2-7 provide the parts outside the CDR3, is GAGVSQSPSNKVTEKGKDVELRCDPISGHTALYWYRQSLGQGLEFLIYFQGNSAPDKSGLPSDRFSAERTGGSVSTLTIQRTQQEDSAVYLCASSIGQGLEQYFGPGTRLTVT.

This clone was seen a handful of times. The chain recombines TRBV6-5 with TRBJ1-2; tentatively, D is TRBD1 (6 bases). Looked up from germline, CDR1 is MNHEY and CDR2 is SVGAGI. The CDR3 has 12 amino acids. V lost 6 bases and J 7 bases, leaving 12 bases between the germline ends. CDR3 loop: CASRTQGSGYTF. Written as DNA, the CDR3 is TGTGCCAGCAGGACCCAGGGGTCTGGCTACACCTTC.

As for this clone: A much larger clone lies one base from this, so it may be a read error. The CDR3 is CASSSDSNQPQHF. The DNA for the CDR3 is TGCGCCAGCAGCTCGGATAGCAATCAGCCCCAGCATTTT. The gene calls are TRBV5-1 and TRBJ1-5, with D unclear. V lost 3 bases and J lost 0, with 4 bases in between. Germline CDR1 SGHRS, CDR2 YFSETQ. This CDR3 is 13 amino acids long. The full variable domain, its missing parts supplied by reference TRBV5-1 and TRBJ1-5, is KAGVTQTPRYLIKTRGQQVTLSCSPISGHRSVSWYQQTPGQGLQFLFEYFSETQRNKGNFPGRFSGRQFSNSRSEMNVSTLELGDSALYLCASSSDSNQPQHFGDGTRLSIL.

This clone is a singleton in its sample. This sequence joins TRBV7-9 and TRBJ2-1; TRBD2 matches at 13 bases. V shed 2 bases and J 4 bases; nucleotides not matched to a gene: 11. CDR1 and CDR2 (germline): SEHNR, FQNEAQ (reference sequence). The CDR3 totals 19 residues. CDR3 sequence reads: CASSLPPRTSGSFYNEQFF. CDR3 nucleotides: TGTGCCAGCAGCTTACCGCCCCGGACTAGCGGGAGCTTTTACAATGAGCAGTTCTTC.

The CDR3 DNA reads TGTGCCAGCAGCCCCTTTTTGGGACACTACACCGGGGAGCTGTTTTTT. Translating it yields CASSPFLGHYTGELFF. The rearrangement uses TRBV11-2 and TRBJ2-2; possible D gene TRBD1, 6 bases. The V gene lost 5 bases and the J gene lost 3 bases, with 16 bases spanning the gap. This CDR3 region has 16 residues. From germline, CDR1 is SGHAT and CDR2 FQNNGV.

The chain combines TRBV28 with TRBJ1-5; 7 positions agree with TRBD1. Germline CDR1 is MDHEN and CDR2 is SYDVKM. CDR3 length: 16 residues. V lost 6 bases, J lost 4 bases, and 12 bases stayed unmatched. The CDR3 DNA is TGTGCCAGCAGAACGCACAGCCGGGACAGAAATCAGCCCCAGCATTTT. It translates to CASRTHSRDRNQPQHF.

The chain links TRBV27 to TRBJ2-3; 11 bases align to TRBD2. CDR3 length equals 15 residues. V trimming: 6 bases; J trimming: 2 bases; junction bases outside the gene matches: 4. The germline CDR1 and CDR2 sequences are MNHEY and SMNVEV (reference sequence). CDR3 bases: TGTGCCAGCAGGCCGACTAGCGGGGCCACAGATACGCAGTATTTT. Protein: CASRPTSGATDTQYF.

The V and J genes are TRBV2 and TRBJ1-3; D unclear. The CDR3 consists of 16 residues. The V gene lost 3 bases and the J gene lost 0 bases, with 12 bases spanning the gap. The germline V gene has CDR1 SNHLY and CDR2 FYNNEI. CDR3 amino acids: CASSELSRYSGNTIYF. DNA of the CDR3: TGTGCCAGCAGTGAGTTGTCGAGGTACTCTGGAAACACCATATATTTT.

This clone came up once. The chain has TRBV19 and TRBJ2-2, with 7 bases matching TRBD1. The ends lost 6 bases at V and 4 bases at J; junction bases unmatched: 5. This CDR3 has 14 residues. Germline CDR1 and CDR2: LNHDA and SQIVND (reference sequence). The DNA of the CDR3 is TGTGCCAGTAGCCTGGGACAGAGCACCGGGGAGCTGTTTTTT. This sequence encodes CASSLGQSTGELFF.

This clone showed up just once. CDR3 sequence reads: CASSVGLAGGSRNIQYF. CDR3 coding DNA: TGTGCCAGCAGTGTGGGACTAGCGGGAGGATCCAGAAACATTCAGTACTTC. V is TRBV27 and J is TRBJ2-4; 15 positions agree with TRBD2. Looked up from germline, CDR1 is MNHEY and CDR2 is SMNVEV (reference sequence). The junction had 8 bases not matched to a gene; V was cut back by 5 bases and J by 6 bases. There are 17 residues in the CDR3.

The chain carries TRBV15 and TRBJ1-5; D not certain. V was pared by 5 bases and J by 0 bases, with 14 bases between. This CDR3 region has 16 residues. The V gene's germline CDR1 is LNHNV and CDR2 YYDKDF (reference sequence). The CDR3 protein is CATSPIPLYSNQPQHF. For the CDR3, the DNA is TGTGCCACCAGCCCGATACCTCTATATAGCAATCAGCCCCAGCATTTT.

There are a few counts of this clone. The chain uses TRBV6-1 and TRBJ1-2, with D hard to call. The V and J ends lost 2 bases and 0 bases respectively, with 10 bases between them. The CDR3 extends over 15 amino acids. Germline CDR1 is MNHNS and CDR2 is SASEGT. For the CDR3, the DNA is TGTGCCAGCAGTGAACTCAACAGTGCTAACTATGGCTACACCTTC. Residues: CASSELNSANYGYTF.

This sequence joins TRBV25-1 and TRBJ2-7; 8 nucleotides agree with TRBD2. J gave up 5 bases and V 0 bases, and 9 bases lay outside the gene matches. The CDR3 is made up of 16 amino acids. Per the germline V gene, CDR1 is MGHDK and CDR2 is SYGVNS. CDR3 sequence (DNA): TGTGCCAGCAGTGAATATGCGCGGGAGGTCTTCGACGAGCAGTACTTC. Residues: CASSEYAREVFDEQYF.

The chain couples TRBV9 to TRBJ1-5; D unclear. V lost 2 bases, J lost 2 bases, and 8 bases lay in between. The CDR3 spans 14 residues. The germline CDR1 and CDR2 sequences are SGDLS and YYNGEE. DNA for the CDR3: TGTGCCAGCAGCGTGAGCTCGGGCAATCAGCCCCAGCATTTT. The encoded protein is CASSVSSGNQPQHF.

Worth noting for this clone: Different DNA sequences within this sample yield the same CDR3. This chain links TRBV6-5 with TRBJ2-5; D ambiguous. V lost 3 bases, J lost 5 bases, and 4 bases lay in between. The germline gives CDR1 MNHEY, CDR2 SVGAGI. The length of the CDR3 is 11 residues. CDR3 in amino acids: CASSYGETQYF. CDR3 nucleotide sequence: TGTGCCAGCAGTTATGGTGAGACCCAGTACTTC.

The chain has TRBV7-6 and TRBJ1-2, with TRBD1 as a possible D gene (5 bases). CDR3 length: 13 amino acids. Trimming pared 0 bases from V and 5 bases from J, leaving 7 bases between. Germline CDR1 SGHVS, CDR2 FNYEAQ. DNA for the CDR3: TGTGCCAGCAGCTTAGCCGGGGGATATGGCTACACCTTC. Translated, it gives CASSLAGGYGYTF.

The genes are TRBV5-1 and TRBJ1-2; 7 positions agree with TRBD1. Per germline, CDR1 SGHRS and CDR2 YFSETQ. CDR3 size: 15 residues. Unmatched junction bases numbered 13, after V lost 3 bases and J lost 8 bases. In DNA, the CDR3 is TGCGCCAGCAGCTCCGGCGACCGGGACAGCGGGGGCTACACCTTC. Its translation: CASSSGDRDSGGYTF.

This chain uses TRBV7-3 with TRBJ2-2, with a possible D match to TRBD2 (6 bases). Trimming took 1 base from V and 3 from J, leaving 12 bases between them. Germline V gene sequence: CDR1 SGHTA, CDR2 FQGTGA. This CDR3 region has 16 residues. The CDR3: CASSLNAAGYTGELFF. The CDR3 DNA is TGTGCCAGCAGCTTAAATGCGGCGGGATACACCGGGGAGCTGTTTTTT.

The V gene is TRBV30, the J gene TRBJ1-5; TRBD1 agrees at 7 bases. V was clipped by 2 bases and J by 13 bases; unmatched bases: 5. The germline CDR1 and CDR2 sequences are GTSNPN and SVGIG (reference sequence). CDR3 size: 11 residues. The CDR3 here is CAWSQGGRQHF. The CDR3 DNA is TGTGCCTGGAGTCAGGGGGGCCGGCAGCATTTT.

The rearrangement joins TRBV6-4 to TRBJ2-1; TRBD2 agrees at 13 bases. V lost 3 bases and J lost 5; bases outside the gene matches: 1. The CDR3 loop spans 15 amino acids. Per germline, CDR1 MRHNA and CDR2 SNTAGT. CDR3 loop: CASSEGLAGDNEQFF. The CDR3 coding sequence is TGTGCCAGCAGTGAAGGACTAGCGGGGGACAATGAGCAGTTCTTC.

This clone was recorded a few times. This specimen includes other DNA sequences encoding the same CDR3. The chain uses TRBV29-1 and TRBJ2-7; D unclear. This CDR3 region has 11 residues. V lost 1 base and J lost 5, with 6 bases in between. The germline V gene encodes CDR1 SQVTM and CDR2 ANQGSEA. For the CDR3, the DNA is TGCAGCGTTGAAGGGAAGGACGAGCAGTACTTC. It encodes CSVEGKDEQYF.